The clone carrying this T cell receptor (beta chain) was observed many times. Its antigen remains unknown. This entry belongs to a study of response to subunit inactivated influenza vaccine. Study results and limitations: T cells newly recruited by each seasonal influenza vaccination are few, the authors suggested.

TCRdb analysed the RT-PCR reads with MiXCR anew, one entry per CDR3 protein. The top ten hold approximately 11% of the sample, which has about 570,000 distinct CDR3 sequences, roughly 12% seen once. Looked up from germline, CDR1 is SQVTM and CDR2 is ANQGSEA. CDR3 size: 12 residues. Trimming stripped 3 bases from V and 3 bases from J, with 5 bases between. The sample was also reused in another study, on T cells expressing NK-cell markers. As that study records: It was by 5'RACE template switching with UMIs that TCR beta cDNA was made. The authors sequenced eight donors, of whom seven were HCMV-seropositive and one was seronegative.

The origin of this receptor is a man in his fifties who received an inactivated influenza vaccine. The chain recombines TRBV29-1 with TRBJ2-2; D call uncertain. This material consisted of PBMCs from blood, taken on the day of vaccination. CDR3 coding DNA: TGCAGCGTTGAGGCGGACACCGGGGAGCTGTTTTTT. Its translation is CSVEADTGELFF.